The 9 T cell receptor beta chains below come from one sample, sequenced in a study of shared clonotypes between healthy human individuals (dated by TCRdb to 2018 to 2021). The library came from the immunoSEQ multiplex PCR assay. In its TCRdb copy, this immuneACCESS table keeps in-frame sequences only and misses some clones. Where compared with another copy, unresolved V genes explain less than half of these, and the others have no known cause. The sample table shows some 1 million clones, and around 76% are seen once. The ten largest account for approximately 1.5% of the sample. The sequenced material came from memory CD4+ T cells sorted from blood. This specimen's cell subset or site label, interpreted: CD45RA-negative fraction. These receptors came from a man younger than 35 in good health.

Notes on this clone: The same CDR3 arises from other DNA sequences in this sample as well. The V call is TRBV6-5, the J call TRBJ1-4; D is undetermined. Germline CDR1 reads MNHEY; CDR2 reads SVGAGI. Trimming pared 6 bases from V and 5 bases from J, leaving 7 bases between. The CDR3 has 12 amino acids. The CDR3 is CASRSPNEKLFF. The CDR3 nucleotides read TGTGCCAGCAGATCGCCAAATGAAAAACTGTTTTTT.

This chain links TRBV6-1 with TRBJ2-1; 11 bases are shared with TRBD2. In germline, CDR1 is MNHNS, CDR2 SASEGT. The CDR3 has 16 residues. V dropped 4 bases and J dropped 7; count of bases not matched to a gene: 9. The CDR3 DNA is TGTGCCAGCAGTGCATCTAGCGGGGGGTCCGTAAATGAGCAGTTCTTC. It codes for CASSASSGGSVNEQFF.

The chain uses TRBV5-1 and TRBJ2-3; possible D gene TRBD2, 6 bases. The V end lost 0 bases, the J end lost 5 bases, and 16 bases lay between the germline ends. Germline V CDR1 and CDR2: SGHRS, YFSETQ. This CDR3 has 16 amino acids. The CDR3 coding sequence is TGCGCCAGCAGCTTGGCCGAGCGGGTTGGGGGAGATACGCAGTATTTT. Residues: CASSLAERVGGDTQYF.

The CDR3 sequence: CASSPGIGTYNSPLHF. The CDR3 nucleotides read TGTGCCAGCAGTCCCGGAATCGGGACCTATAATTCACCCCTCCACTTT. The chain has TRBV27 and TRBJ1-6; no clear D gene. CDR1 and CDR2 from the germline V gene are MNHEY and SMNVEV (reference sequence). This CDR3 has 16 amino acids. The V end was cut by 5 bases, the J end by 2 bases, with 13 bases between.

This chain connects TRBV15 to TRBJ1-6, with D perhaps TRBD1 (5 bases). Germline values: CDR1 LNHNV, CDR2 YYDKDF (reference sequence). CDR3 length equals 15 residues. Trimming stripped 1 base from V and 9 bases from J, with 13 bases between. CDR3 sequence: CATSRAQGVGSPLHF. For the CDR3, the DNA is TGTGCCACCAGCAGAGCGCAAGGGGTAGGTTCACCCCTCCACTTT.

CDR3 in amino acids: CASSTVTGMNQPQHF. As DNA, the CDR3 is TGTGCCAGCAGTACGGTGACAGGGATGAATCAGCCCCAGCATTTT. The V gene is TRBV28, the J gene TRBJ1-5, with 7 bases aligning to TRBD1. The ends lost 5 bases at V and 4 bases at J; junction bases unmatched: 8. The CDR3 spans 15 residues. Germline V gene sequence: CDR1 MDHEN, CDR2 SYDVKM.

The chain uses TRBV10-2 and TRBJ2-7; D uncertain. V was shortened by 2 bases and J by 3 bases, with 8 bases between the two germline ends. There are 13 residues in the CDR3. CDR1 WSHSY and CDR2 SAAADI come from the germline V gene. CDR3 residues: CASSERPYYEQYF. As DNA, the CDR3 is TGCGCCAGCAGTGAGAGGCCCTACTACGAGCAGTACTTC.

CDR3 region: CASSEVAQLQTQYF. The CDR3, as DNA: TGTGCCAGCAGTGAAGTTGCCCAGTTACAGACCCAGTACTTC. V usage is TRBV2 and J usage is TRBJ2-5; no firm D call. Germline V CDR1 and CDR2: SNHLY, FYNNEI. This CDR3 is 14 amino acids long. Trimming cost V 1 base and J 6 bases, with 12 bases left between them.

This clone was seen ten or more times. The chain combines TRBV5-6 with TRBJ1-5, with D tentatively TRBD1 (6 bases). Germline-derived CDR1 and CDR2 are SGHDT and YYEEEE. V lost 3 bases and J 1 base, leaving 14 bases between the germline ends. This CDR3 has 16 amino acids. CDR3 coding DNA: TGTGCCAGCAGCTCAATGACAGGCCAGAGCAATCAGCCCCAGCATTTT. Its protein is CASSSMTGQSNQPQHF.